A selection of T cell receptor beta chains follows, all from one sample in a study of human T cells and chemical hapten exposure. TCRdb reprocessed the RACE reads with MiXCR, giving one entry per CDR3 protein. This repertoire shows roughly 260,000 distinct CDR3 sequences, 7.5% to 10% found once; its top ten account for around 2.5%. Source: whole blood, taken in connection with sensitization to the hapten diphenylcyclopropenone (DPC). The receptors stem from a woman aged 40 to 49 with alopecia areata. Some clones in this sample may be carry-over from other donors' samples. Each CDR3 is given with its conserved first and last residue. The D gene is left open where the match is weak. Where a row states a size, it is once, few, many or the class of an expanded clone; other rows omit it.

>TRBD2|few|TRBV5-1|TRBJ2-7
CASSLRSGREPYEQYF
TGCGCCAGCAGCTTGAGAAGCGGGAGGGAACCCTACGAGCAGTACTTC
>.|few|TRBV7-2|TRBJ2-5
CASSFAGETQYF
TGTGCCAGCAGCTTTGCCGGAGAGACCCAGTACTTC
>.|.|TRBV5-1|TRBJ2-3
CASAHPSTDTQYF
TGCGCCAGCGCACATCCTAGCACAGATACGCAGTATTTT
>TRBD1|few|TRBV7-2|TRBJ2-1
CASSSYLDRDYNEQFF
TGTGCCAGCAGCTCGTATCTGGACAGGGACTACAATGAGCAGTTCTTC
>TRBD1|.|TRBV10-3|TRBJ2-7
CAVGQGNYEQYF
TGTGCCGTGGGACAGGGAAACTACGAGCAGTACTTC
>.|few|TRBV27|TRBJ2-6
CASTPSGRGRPGANVLTF
TGTGCCAGCACCCCCTCGGGCAGGGGGAGGCCTGGGGCCAACGTCCTGACTTTC
>TRBD2|few|TRBV3-1|TRBJ2-1
CASSQPGRAINEQFF
TGTGCCAGCAGCCAACCCGGGAGGGCCATCAATGAGCAGTTCTTC
>.|.|TRBV27|TRBJ2-7
CASRLTSFSFIDEQYF
TGTGCCAGCAGGCTGACTAGTTTTAGTTTTATTGACGAGCAGTACTTC
>TRBD1|many|TRBV9|TRBJ2-5
CASSAGQGAAETQYF
TGTGCCAGCAGCGCGGGACAGGGGGCTGCAGAGACCCAGTACTTC
>.|few|TRBV15|TRBJ1-1
CATSRDGQGNTEAFF
TGTGCCACCAGCAGAGATGGTCAGGGGAACACTGAAGCTTTCTTT
>.|.|TRBV6-1|TRBJ1-1
CASSEAAFEAFF
TGTGCCAGCAGTGAAGCCGCCTTTGAAGCTTTCTTT
>.|.|TRBV27|TRBJ2-5
CASSSSRVTETQYF
TGTGCCAGCAGTTCCTCGCGCGTGACAGAGACCCAGTACTTC
>TRBD2|few|TRBV6-5|TRBJ2-7
CASSYTSGSSYEQYF
TGTGCCAGCAGTTACACTAGCGGAAGCTCCTACGAGCAGTACTTC
>.|.|TRBV10-3|TRBJ2-3
CAISGPGTSTDTQYF
TGTGCCATCAGTGGGCCCGGGACTAGCACAGATACGCAGTATTTT
>.|many|TRBV6-2/TRBV6-3|TRBJ2-5
CASGSRGYQETQYF
TGTGCCAGCGGATCCCGGGGATACCAAGAGACCCAGTACTTC
>.|few|TRBV4-1|TRBJ2-7
CASSQDAVDEQYF
TGCGCCAGCAGCCAAGATGCCGTCGACGAGCAGTACTTC
>.|.|TRBV21-1|TRBJ2-3
CASSKKRERENSTDTQYF
TGTGCCAGCAGCAAAAAGAGGGAGCGGGAGAACTCCACAGATACGCAGTATTTT
>TRBD1|many|TRBV10-3|TRBJ1-2
CAIPRSGQGASGYTF
TGTGCCATCCCGAGGTCCGGACAGGGGGCAAGCGGCTACACCTTC
>.|few|TRBV7-2|TRBJ2-1
CASSLMMGSYNEQFF
TGTGCCAGCAGCTTAATGATGGGCTCCTACAATGAGCAGTTCTTC
>.|few|TRBV4-2|TRBJ1-1
CASSQDPNPSTEAFF
TGTGCCAGCAGCCAAGACCCCAACCCGTCCACTGAAGCTTTCTTT
>TRBD2|few|TRBV20-1|TRBJ2-3
CSAIAGVADTQYF
TGCAGTGCTATAGCGGGAGTAGCAGATACGCAGTATTTT
>TRBD1|few|TRBV6-6|TRBJ2-7
CASRGDREVYEQYF
TGTGCCAGCAGAGGGGACAGGGAGGTTTACGAGCAGTACTTC
>TRBD2|many|TRBV29-1|TRBJ2-1
CSVAVGLADYNEQFF
TGCAGCGTGGCCGTAGGACTAGCGGATTACAATGAGCAGTTCTTC
>.|few|TRBV6-2/TRBV6-3|TRBJ2-7
CASRNHEQYF
TGTGCCAGCAGGAATCACGAGCAGTACTTC
>TRBD2|few|TRBV5-1|TRBJ2-5
CASSLVAGLQETQYF
TGCGCCAGCAGCTTGGTAGCGGGGCTCCAAGAGACCCAGTACTTC
>.|.|TRBV24-1|TRBJ2-5
CATSDPGPSQETQYF
TGTGCCACCAGTGACCCTGGGCCCAGCCAAGAGACCCAGTACTTC
>.|.|TRBV4-3|TRBJ1-5
CASSQDRQVNQPQHF
TGCGCCAGCAGCCAAGATCGGCAGGTCAATCAGCCCCAGCATTTT
>TRBD2|few|TRBV20-1|TRBJ2-1
CSAKGLAGGQFF
TGCAGCGCGAAGGGACTAGCGGGAGGGCAGTTCTTC
>.|few|TRBV6-5|TRBJ1-3
CASSYGPGNTIYF
TGTGCCAGCAGTTACGGCCCAGGAAACACCATATATTTT
>.|.|TRBV25-1|TRBJ2-3
CASRGEDTQYF
TGTGCCAGCAGGGGGGAAGATACGCAGTATTTT
>TRBD1|.|TRBV29-1|TRBJ1-2
CSAIGQEGIYGYTF
TGCAGCGCGATCGGACAGGAGGGGATCTATGGCTACACCTTC
>TRBD1|many|TRBV6-5|TRBJ1-6
CASRLSFRDRGLHF
TGTGCCAGCAGACTGAGCTTCCGGGACAGGGGCCTCCACTTT
>.|.|TRBV15|TRBJ1-5
CATSRDLSRGRQPQHF
TGTGCCACCAGCAGAGATCTCTCCAGGGGTCGCCAGCCCCAGCATTTT
>.|.|TRBV2|TRBJ1-1
CASSTERNTEAFF
TGTGCCAGCAGTACTGAGAGGAACACTGAAGCTTTCTTT
>.|few|TRBV7-2|TRBJ2-1
CASSLNRLVPNYNEQFF
TGTGCCAGCAGCCTGAACCGACTAGTCCCAAACTACAATGAGCAGTTCTTC
>.|.|TRBV9|TRBJ2-2
CASSVMINTGELFF
TGTGCCAGCAGCGTAATGATAAACACCGGGGAGCTGTTTTTT
>.|.|TRBV10-3|TRBJ1-1
CAISESVLGTEAFF
TGTGCCATCAGTGAGTCGGTGTTGGGCACTGAAGCTTTCTTT
>TRBD1|many|TRBV12-3/TRBV12-4|TRBJ1-6
CASSKGQGNNSPLHF
TGTGCCAGCAGTAAGGGACAGGGGAATAATTCACCCCTCCACTTT
>.|once|TRBV27|TRBJ1-4
CASSLSSLHEKLFF
TGTGCCAGCAGTTTATCCTCCCTCCATGAAAAACTGTTTTTT
>TRBD2|few|TRBV12-3/TRBV12-4|TRBJ2-3
CASSLEVLAGPGDTQYF
TGTGCCAGCAGTTTAGAGGTACTAGCGGGTCCCGGAGATACGCAGTATTTT
>.|.|TRBV20-1|TRBJ1-2
CSAGAGYGYTF
TGCAGTGCAGGGGCGGGCTATGGCTACACCTTC
>.|.|TRBV4-3|TRBJ2-7
CASSQDPDGSSWNEQYF
TGCGCCAGCAGCCAAGATCCTGACGGATCGTCCTGGAACGAGCAGTACTTC
>.|many|TRBV4-1|TRBJ2-7
CASSQVRGEGYEQYF
TGCGCCAGCAGCCAAGTGCGGGGAGAGGGGTACGAGCAGTACTTC
>.|.|TRBV12-3/TRBV12-4|TRBJ2-2
CASSSLTGNTGELFF
TGTGCCAGCAGTTCCCTGACTGGGAACACCGGGGAGCTGTTTTTT
>.|.|TRBV7-9|TRBJ1-1
CASSLRSDTEAFF
TGTGCCAGCAGCCTCCGCTCGGACACTGAAGCTTTCTTT
>.|many|TRBV7-2|TRBJ1-5
CASRAQSNQPQHF
TGTGCCAGCAGGGCCCAAAGCAATCAGCCCCAGCATTTT
>.|.|TRBV5-1|TRBJ2-1
CASSPGGQQIYNEQFF
TGCGCCAGCAGCCCAGGAGGGCAGCAAATCTACAATGAGCAGTTCTTC
>.|many|TRBV7-2|TRBJ2-7
CASSPRLFKTYEQYF
TGTGCCAGCAGCCCCCGACTTTTTAAGACCTACGAGCAGTACTTC
>TRBD1|few|TRBV29-1|TRBJ2-1
CSVDLGGSSSYNEQFF
TGCAGCGTTGATTTAGGGGGCTCTAGCTCCTACAATGAGCAGTTCTTC
>.|many|TRBV28|TRBJ1-2
CASSYSNRPFYGYTF
TGTGCCAGCAGCTACTCCAATAGACCGTTCTATGGCTACACCTTC